This entry concerns a single T cell receptor beta chain. What it binds is unknown. These data come from a study of monozygotic twins with inflammatory bowel disease. Findings and caveats of the study: IBD patients carried less diverse TCRbeta repertoires (inverse Simpson) than healthy co-twins. Perhaps reflecting limited power, concordant and discordant twins did not differ in repertoire similarity. There was no support for any single strong signal or clonotype associated with IBD.

The CDR3 is made up of 12 amino acids. Germline V gives CDR1 MNHEY, CDR2 SMNVEV (reference sequence). Template switching was used to attach UMIs, which incorporated a 6-nucleotide sample barcode. TCRdb reprocessed the 5' RACE reads and reports one entry per CDR3 protein, with no DNA. The specimen's table records a few hundred thousand distinct CDR3 sequences. Source material: blood. The chain combines TRBV27 with TRBJ2-7; the D call from TCRdb, TRBD2, cannot be confirmed without DNA. This TCR came from a human donor with ulcerative colitis or Crohn's disease, or a healthy co-twin of an affected twin (not recorded which). The CDR3 reads CASRTSGTEQYF.